The 22 T cell receptor beta chains reported below all come from one sample, sequenced in a study of cytomegalovirus exposure and HLA in healthy donors. Both 60 Vbeta primers and 13 Jbeta primers went into the PCR. Libraries were prepared by immunoSEQ multiplex PCR; TCRdb keeps only in-frame clonotypes and omits some of them. Of roughly 180,000 clones in the sample, approximately 81% were seen once. The sequenced sample consisted of PBMCs. All receptors come from a young man in good health and CMV-seronegative.

This clone was observed a single time. The gene calls are TRBV6-5 and TRBJ2-3; D may be TRBD1 (5 bases). V lost 7 bases and J lost 0, with 14 bases in between. The CDR3 has 15 amino acids. In germline, CDR1 is MNHEY, CDR2 SVGAGI. In DNA, the CDR3 is TGTGCCAGCAATCGGACACCCACTAGCACAGATACGCAGTATTTT. It yields the protein CASNRTPTSTDTQYF.

This clone was found a few times. The chain joins TRBV2 to TRBJ2-3; D may be TRBD2 (6 bases). Trimming left V 7 bases short and J 0 bases short, with 11 bases between. The CDR3 covers 14 residues. Germline values: CDR1 SNHLY, CDR2 FYNNEI. The CDR3 loop reads CASTWGTSTDTQYF. The CDR3 coding sequence is TGTGCCAGCACCTGGGGGACTAGCACAGATACGCAGTATTTT.

This rearrangement joins TRBV11-2 to TRBJ2-7; weak D call: TRBD2 (6 bases). CDR1 SGHAT and CDR2 FQNNGV come from the germline V gene. This CDR3 has 15 amino acids. The V end lost 0 bases, the J end lost 4 bases, and 13 bases lay between the germline ends. This chain's CDR3 is CASSLEGGPLYEQYF. CDR3 DNA sequence: TGTGCCAGCAGCTTAGAGGGGGGACCCTTGTACGAGCAGTACTTC.

The V and J genes are TRBV4-2 and TRBJ2-2; TRBD2 matches at 9 bases. The germline CDR1 and CDR2 sequences are LGHNA and YNFKEQ. The CDR3 is 17 amino acids. Germline trimming cut 0 bases from V and 0 bases from J; bases unmatched to any gene: 2. The CDR3 sequence: CASSQESGRTNTGELFF. In DNA form, the CDR3 reads TGTGCCAGCAGCCAAGAAAGCGGGAGGACGAACACCGGGGAGCTGTTTTTT.

The V gene is TRBV27, the J gene TRBJ2-7, with TRBD1 identical over 7 bases. The V segment lost 4 bases and the J segment 2 bases; nucleotides outside the gene matches: 2. This CDR3 has 13 residues. Germline V gives CDR1 MNHEY, CDR2 SMNVEV (reference sequence). The CDR3 region has the DNA TGTGCCAGCAGTTCAACAGGGGCCTACGAGCAGTACTTC. It yields the protein CASSSTGAYEQYF.

The chain combines TRBV10-3 with TRBJ1-5; 8 bases agree with TRBD1. This CDR3 contains 14 residues. V dropped 3 bases and J dropped 6; count of bases not matched to a gene: 4. Germline-derived CDR1 and CDR2 are ENHRY and SYGVKD. For the CDR3, the DNA is TGTGCCATCAGTGAAGACAGGGGTGGTCAGCCCCAGCATTTT. It yields the protein CAISEDRGGQPQHF.

The CDR3 loop is CASSRIQGPFQETQYF. Here the CDR3 DNA reads TGTGCCAGCAGCCGGATCCAGGGCCCCTTTCAAGAGACCCAGTACTTC. This chain connects TRBV7-6 to TRBJ2-5; TRBD1 might be the D (5 bases). The CDR3 runs to 16 residues. V lost 5 bases and J lost 2, with 18 bases in between. Germline V gene lookup returns CDR1 SGHVS and CDR2 FNYEAQ.

This sequence joins TRBV7-2 and TRBJ2-3; TRBD2 agrees at 9 bases. V lost 2 bases and J lost 4; bases outside the gene matches: 10. The length of the CDR3 is 17 residues. Germline V gene sequence: CDR1 SGHTA, CDR2 FQGNSA. CDR3: CASSLRASGTGADTQYF. Written as DNA, the CDR3 is TGTGCCAGCAGCTTACGGGCTAGCGGGACGGGGGCAGATACGCAGTATTTT.

A few counts support this clone. This chain links TRBV7-6 with TRBJ1-6; D call uncertain. This CDR3 has 13 residues. Germline V CDR1 and CDR2: SGHVS, FNYEAQ. With 4 bases removed from V and 7 bases from J, the gap between germline ends came to 8 bases. CDR3 DNA sequence: TGTGCCAGCAGCTCTTTACAGAATTCACCCCTCCACTTT. It specifies CASSSLQNSPLHF.

The chain has TRBV28 and TRBJ2-2; TRBD2 is a possible D gene (5 bases). The germline V and J ends were trimmed by 2 bases and 5 bases, with 15 bases remaining between them. From germline, CDR1 is MDHEN and CDR2 SYDVKM. The CDR3 sequence is 16 residues long. As DNA, the CDR3 is TGTGCCAGCAGTTTAGGTTTAAGGGAGTGGACCGGGGAGCTGTTTTTT. It specifies CASSLGLREWTGELFF. The full variable domain, rest sourced from reference TRBV28 and TRBJ2-2, is DVKVTQSSRYLVKRTGEKVFLECVQDMDHENMFWYRQDPGLGLRLIYFSYDVKMKEKGDIPEGYSVSREKKERFSLILESASTNQTSMYLCASSLGLREWTGELFFGEGSRLTVL.

This chain joins TRBV19 and TRBJ1-1; 7 nucleotides agree with TRBD1. Trimming at V came to 7 bases and at J to 4 bases, leaving 15 bases not matched to a gene. CDR1 is LNHDA and CDR2 is SQIVND in the germline V gene (reference sequence). The CDR3 is 16 amino acids. The chain's CDR3 is CASITQRQGIITEAFF. The CDR3 DNA is TGTGCCAGTATAACCCAAAGACAGGGTATCATCACTGAAGCTTTCTTT.

The chain uses TRBV9 and TRBJ2-3; D may be TRBD1 (6 bases). CDR3 length: 17 amino acids. Germline CDR1 is SGDLS and CDR2 is YYNGEE. V gave up 2 bases and J gave up 2 bases, with 18 bases separating them. The CDR3 sequence is CASSVGTSQGLTDTQYF. The CDR3, as DNA: TGTGCCAGCAGCGTCGGGACATCGCAGGGCCTCACAGATACGCAGTATTTT.

V and J are TRBV27 and TRBJ2-3; 9 nucleotides line up with TRBD2. Germline assignment: CDR1 MNHEY and CDR2 SMNVEV (reference sequence). Trimming at V came to 3 bases and at J to 0 bases, leaving 7 bases not matched to a gene. The CDR3 spans 17 residues. CDR3 region: CASSFHGTSSSTDTQYF. CDR3 in DNA: TGTGCCAGCAGTTTCCACGGGACTAGCTCTAGCACAGATACGCAGTATTTT.

The CDR3 protein is CASSQDSWEGVDTQYF. DNA of the CDR3: TGCGCCAGCAGCCAAGATTCGTGGGAGGGAGTAGATACGCAGTATTTT. V and J are TRBV4-3 and TRBJ2-3; 7 bases are a match to TRBD2. This CDR3 spans 16 amino acids. Unmatched junction bases numbered 8, after V lost 0 bases and J lost 5 bases. Per germline, CDR1 LGHNA and CDR2 YSLEER.

The rearrangement uses TRBV5-1 and TRBJ1-2; possible D gene TRBD1, 6 bases. V lost 2 bases, J lost 6 bases, and 11 bases lay in between. This CDR3 is 13 amino acids long. CDR1 SGHRS and CDR2 YFSETQ come from the germline V gene. The CDR3 reads CASSFEGVDGYTF. The CDR3 DNA reads as TGCGCCAGCAGCTTCGAGGGGGTTGATGGCTACACCTTC.

This clone showed up just a few times. J is TRBJ2-7 and V is TRBV18; a possible D gene is TRBD2 (6 bases). V was trimmed by 2 bases and J by 2 bases, leaving 7 bases between them. Germline CDR1 and CDR2: KGHSH and LQKENI. The CDR3 extends over 13 amino acids. The CDR3 sequence is CASSPGGTYEQYF. The CDR3 nucleotides read TGTGCCAGCTCACCAGGGGGGACCTACGAGCAGTACTTC.

The rearrangement joins TRBV15 to TRBJ1-1, with a tentative D call TRBD1 (5 bases). The germline gives CDR1 LNHNV, CDR2 YYDKDF (reference sequence). The CDR3 runs to 15 residues. The V and J ends lost 3 bases and 0 bases respectively, with 11 bases between them. The CDR3 reads CATSSPREMNTEAFF. In DNA, the CDR3 is TGTGCCACCAGCAGCCCCAGGGAAATGAACACTGAAGCTTTCTTT.

V gene TRBV25-1 combines with J gene TRBJ2-7; possible D gene TRBD2, 6 bases. The CDR3 covers 14 residues. Trimming pared 0 bases from V and 6 bases from J, leaving 12 bases between. Germline V gene data show CDR1 as MGHDK and CDR2 as SYGVNS. CDR3 residues: CASSEYGGYGEQYF. CDR3 DNA sequence: TGTGCCAGCAGTGAATATGGGGGGTACGGCGAGCAGTACTTC.

This CDR3 reads CAISEHPGRGQVYYGYTF. In DNA form, the CDR3 reads TGTGCCATCAGTGAGCACCCGGGCAGGGGGCAGGTATACTATGGCTACACCTTC. The chain employs TRBV10-3 and TRBJ1-2; 8 bases agree with TRBD1. With 2 bases clipped from V and 3 bases from J, the junction kept 14 bases outside the gene matches. Looked up from germline, CDR1 is ENHRY and CDR2 is SYGVKD. CDR3 length: 18 amino acids.

This clone appeared a few times. The V call is TRBV20-1, the J call TRBJ2-5, with D uncertain. The CDR3 extends over 11 amino acids. The V end was cut by 5 bases, the J end by 2 bases, with 6 bases between. Germline CDR1 and CDR2: DFQATT and SNEGSKA (reference sequence). CDR3 nucleotides: TGCAGTGCTTTCAGTCAAGAGACCCAGTACTTC. It codes for CSAFSQETQYF.

Turning to this clone: The same CDR3 is also encoded by other DNA sequences in this sample. The rearrangement links TRBV5-6 to TRBJ1-1; 7 nucleotides align to TRBD1. Germline V gene lookup returns CDR1 SGHDT and CDR2 YYEEEE. The junction had 6 bases not matched to a gene; V was cut back by 3 bases and J by 1 base. This CDR3 has 15 residues. Here the CDR3 reads CASSSGQLGNTEAFF. CDR3 nucleotide sequence: TGTGCCAGCAGCTCGGGACAGTTGGGGAACACTGAAGCTTTCTTT.

The rearrangement links TRBV30 to TRBJ2-6, with D hard to call. The CDR3 contains 15 residues. Trimming removed 1 base at V and 1 base at J, with 8 bases between. CDR1 and CDR2 from the germline V gene are GTSNPN and SVGIG (reference sequence). The CDR3 DNA follows: TGTGCCTGGAGTGCTAGTTCGTCTGGGGCCAACGTCCTGACTTTC. Encoded protein: CAWSASSSGANVLTF.